Below are 14 T cell receptor beta chains sequenced from a single sample in a study of CD8 T cells in Susac syndrome (dated by TCRdb to 2018 to 2020). Library method: the immunoSEQ multiplex PCR assay. RNA was extracted with the RNeasy kit and roughly 0.5 to 1 ug was reverse transcribed using random hexamers. In TCRdb, the public reads were trimmed at Q25 with fastp and aligned with MiXCR, with productive beta chains retained. Each record represents a unique CDR3 protein, reported with the most common genes and DNA among its rows. The sample yields about 80,000 distinct CDR3 sequences; nearly 95% were counted once. In total, the top ten clones hold around 0.94% of the sample. The sequenced sample consisted of CD8+ T cells from PBMCs. All receptors come from a human donor with Susac syndrome.

This clonotype was observed once. The genes are TRBV4-3 and TRBJ2-1; D perhaps matches TRBD2 (5 bases). The V gene's germline CDR1 is LGHNA and CDR2 YSLEER. The V end was cut by 0 bases, the J end by 10 bases, with 13 bases between. The CDR3 length is 14 residues. CDR3 DNA: TGCGCCAGCAGCCAAGATTGGGGAGTTGGGGAGCAGTTCTTC. This translates into CASSQDWGVGEQFF.

The count of this clonotype is one. The chain joins TRBV14 to TRBJ1-2, with D hard to call. Germline CDR1 and CDR2: SGHDN and FVKESK. The V gene lost 3 bases and the J gene lost 4 bases, with 6 bases spanning the gap. This CDR3 region has 12 residues. The CDR3 DNA follows: TGTGCCAGCAGCCAGGCCACCTATGGCTACACCTTC. As protein: CASSQATYGYTF.

The chain has TRBV4-2 and TRBJ1-2; D perhaps matches TRBD1 (5 bases). V lost 4 bases and J lost 6, with 15 bases in between. Germline V gene sequence: CDR1 LGHNA, CDR2 YNFKEQ. The CDR3 runs to 14 residues. The CDR3 coding sequence is TGTGCCAGCAGCCTAACGGGGGGGGTCGATGGCTACACCTTC. Translating gives CASSLTGGVDGYTF.

The chain couples TRBV28 to TRBJ2-7, with D uncertain. This CDR3 comprises 16 residues. The germline V and J ends were trimmed by 4 bases and 4 bases, with 20 bases remaining between them. Germline V lookup: CDR1 MDHEN, CDR2 SYDVKM. CDR3 DNA sequence: TGTGCCAGCAGTTCCCGTCACTCCTTTCATTCTTACGAGCAGTACTTC. Translation gives CASSSRHSFHSYEQYF.

This clonotype was recorded once. The chain joins TRBV5-1 to TRBJ2-1; 7 bases line up with TRBD1. The CDR3 runs 12 residues. With 4 bases clipped from V and 9 bases from J, the junction kept 4 bases outside the gene matches. Germline lookup yields CDR1 SGHRS and CDR2 YFSETQ. The CDR3 sequence: CASSGYRGEQFF. CDR3 coding DNA: TGCGCCAGCAGCGGCTACAGGGGTGAGCAGTTCTTC.

The J gene is TRBJ2-7, the V gene TRBV28, with 9 positions matching TRBD1. V lost 4 bases and J lost 6; bases outside the gene matches: 10. CDR1 and CDR2 from the germline V gene are MDHEN and SYDVKM. The CDR3 has 15 residues. The CDR3, as DNA: TGTGCCAGCAGTTCCCCCCCGGGACAGGGAAGCGAGCAGTACTTC. This gives the protein CASSSPPGQGSEQYF.

The V gene is TRBV4-2, the J gene TRBJ1-5, with 7 bases lining up with TRBD1. Germline V lookup: CDR1 LGHNA, CDR2 YNFKEQ. The CDR3 runs 16 residues. Trimming removed 0 bases from V and 5 bases from J; junction bases left unmatched: 7. CDR3 in DNA: TGTGCCAGCAGCCAAGAGTCGACAGGGAGCGATCAGCCCCAGCATTTT. Translating gives CASSQESTGSDQPQHF.

The chain links TRBV5-6 to TRBJ1-2, with D tentatively TRBD1 (5 bases). The CDR3 consists of 14 residues. V was shortened by 3 bases and J by 2 bases, with 11 bases between the two germline ends. CDR1 is SGHDT and CDR2 is YYEEEE in the germline V gene. CDR3 DNA: TGTGCCAGCAGCTCATCACAGGCGAACTATGGCTACACCTTC. This encodes CASSSSQANYGYTF.

V gene TRBV19 combines with J gene TRBJ2-3; 9 positions agree with TRBD2. J gave up 2 bases and V 9 bases, and 6 bases lay outside the gene matches. This CDR3 spans 14 amino acids. Germline V gene data show CDR1 as LNHDA and CDR2 as SQIVND (reference sequence). The CDR3 sequence is CASLSGGSTDTQYF. The CDR3 nucleotides read TGTGCCAGCCTAAGCGGGGGGTCCACAGATACGCAGTATTTT.

V gene TRBV5-1 combines with J gene TRBJ2-1; 8 bases map to TRBD2. This CDR3 comprises 11 residues. CDR1 is SGHRS, CDR2 YFSETQ, per germline. V lost 5 bases, J lost 12 bases, and 4 bases stayed unmatched. This chain's CDR3 is CASRAGEGQFF. The DNA for the CDR3 is TGCGCCAGCAGAGCGGGGGAGGGGCAGTTCTTC.

The sample holds one count of this clonotype. The CDR3 region is CASSLRLARGYGYTF. The CDR3 DNA reads as TGTGCCAGCAGTCTTAGGCTGGCCAGGGGCTATGGCTACACCTTC. This chain connects TRBV13 to TRBJ1-2; the D gene is possibly TRBD1 (6 bases). The CDR3 is 15 residues long. Per germline, CDR1 PRHDT and CDR2 FYEKMQ (reference sequence). V was cut by 6 bases and J by 4 bases, with 18 bases left in between.

The chain employs TRBV27 and TRBJ2-1; 8 bases align to TRBD1. Germline V gene lookup returns CDR1 MNHEY and CDR2 SMNVEV (reference sequence). V was clipped by 11 bases and J by 2 bases; unmatched bases: 8. The CDR3 is 14 residues long. In nucleotides, the CDR3 is TGTGCCGCCTCACAGGGGGGCACCTACAATGAGCAGTTCTTC. Amino acids: CAASQGGTYNEQFF.

The chain combines TRBV5-6 with TRBJ1-1; the D is unclear. This CDR3 is built from 11 residues. Trimming pared 1 base from V and 8 bases from J, leaving 6 bases between. The germline V gene encodes CDR1 SGHDT and CDR2 YYEEEE. The CDR3 region has the DNA TGTGCCAGCAGCTTGCCGGGAGAAGCTTTCTTT. It codes for CASSLPGEAFF. Looking up the rest from reference TRBV5-6 and TRBJ1-1 gives the full variable domain: DAGVTQSPTHLIKTRGQQVTLRCSPKSGHDTVSWYQQALGQGPQFIFQYYEEEERQRGNFPDRFSGHQFPNYSSELNVNALLLGDSALYLCASSLPGEAFFGQGTRLTVV.

This chain connects TRBV21-1 to TRBJ1-6. TRBV21-1 is termed a pseudogene. The CDR3 has 17 amino acids. For the CDR3, the DNA is TGTGCCAGCAGCAAAGGAGGGGTGGGCGAGGATAATTCACCCCTCCACTTT. Protein: CASSKGGVGEDNSPLHF.